The source of this T cell receptor (beta chain) is a study of vaccination and CD4 T cells after COVID-19. General observations from the study: Looking at convalescent patients, a median around 84% of reactive clones were present only post-vaccination.

This clonotype turned up a few times. Its antigen is unknown. Sample treatment: roughly 11-day PBMC culture with coronavirus spike peptide pools or control peptides (ViraFEST assay). The V gene's germline CDR1 is SGHNT and CDR2 YENEEA. The CDR3 contains 15 residues. V lost 3 bases and J 4 bases, leaving 15 bases between the germline ends. CD4+ T cells that had been cultured provided DNA sequenced with the Oncomine TCR Beta short-read assay. TCRdb redid the calling of the PCR reads with MiXCR, one entry per CDR3 protein. The sample lists some 25,000 distinct CDR3 sequences; about 40% were seen once. The sequencing sample was made of CD4+ T cells from blood, cultured in vitro. The receptor was derived from a human donor who had recovered from COVID-19. The chain carries TRBV11-3 and TRBJ2-5; the D is unclear. The CDR3: CASSLFGWAGETQYF. DNA of the CDR3: TGTGCCAGCAGCTTGTTCGGTTGGGCAGGAGAGACCCAGTACTTC.